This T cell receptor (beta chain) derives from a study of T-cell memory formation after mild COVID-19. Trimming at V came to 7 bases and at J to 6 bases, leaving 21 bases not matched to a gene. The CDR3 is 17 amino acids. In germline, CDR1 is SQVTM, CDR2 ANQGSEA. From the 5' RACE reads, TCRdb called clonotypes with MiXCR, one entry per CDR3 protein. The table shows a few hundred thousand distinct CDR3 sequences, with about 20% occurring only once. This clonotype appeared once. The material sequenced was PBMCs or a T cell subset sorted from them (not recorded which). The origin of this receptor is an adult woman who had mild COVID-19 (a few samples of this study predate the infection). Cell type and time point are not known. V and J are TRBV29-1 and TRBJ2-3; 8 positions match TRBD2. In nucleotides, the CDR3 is TGCAGCGCCCTACTTGGCGGGGGGATACCTGGGTTGGATACGCAGTATTTT. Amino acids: CSALLGGGIPGLDTQYF.